This T cell receptor beta chain was sequenced for a study of blood T cell repertoires in COVID-19. Libraries were prepared by immunoSEQ multiplex PCR; TCRdb keeps only in-frame clonotypes and omits some of them. The data contain 20,000 to 30,000 clones, 65% to 90% of them singletons. The receptor was isolated from a man between 65 and 85 years old with acute or convalescent COVID-19. Sample: peripheral blood.

CDR3 coding DNA: TGTGCCAGCAGCCAAGAGGTTGGAGCGGGGGGTTCGACGCAGTATTTT. Protein sequence: CASSQEVGAGGSTQYF. The chain recombines TRBV14 with TRBJ2-3; TRBD2 matches at 9 bases. The germline gives CDR1 SGHDN, CDR2 FVKESK. V gave up 0 bases and J gave up 9 bases; unmatched junction bases: 10. This CDR3 has 16 residues.